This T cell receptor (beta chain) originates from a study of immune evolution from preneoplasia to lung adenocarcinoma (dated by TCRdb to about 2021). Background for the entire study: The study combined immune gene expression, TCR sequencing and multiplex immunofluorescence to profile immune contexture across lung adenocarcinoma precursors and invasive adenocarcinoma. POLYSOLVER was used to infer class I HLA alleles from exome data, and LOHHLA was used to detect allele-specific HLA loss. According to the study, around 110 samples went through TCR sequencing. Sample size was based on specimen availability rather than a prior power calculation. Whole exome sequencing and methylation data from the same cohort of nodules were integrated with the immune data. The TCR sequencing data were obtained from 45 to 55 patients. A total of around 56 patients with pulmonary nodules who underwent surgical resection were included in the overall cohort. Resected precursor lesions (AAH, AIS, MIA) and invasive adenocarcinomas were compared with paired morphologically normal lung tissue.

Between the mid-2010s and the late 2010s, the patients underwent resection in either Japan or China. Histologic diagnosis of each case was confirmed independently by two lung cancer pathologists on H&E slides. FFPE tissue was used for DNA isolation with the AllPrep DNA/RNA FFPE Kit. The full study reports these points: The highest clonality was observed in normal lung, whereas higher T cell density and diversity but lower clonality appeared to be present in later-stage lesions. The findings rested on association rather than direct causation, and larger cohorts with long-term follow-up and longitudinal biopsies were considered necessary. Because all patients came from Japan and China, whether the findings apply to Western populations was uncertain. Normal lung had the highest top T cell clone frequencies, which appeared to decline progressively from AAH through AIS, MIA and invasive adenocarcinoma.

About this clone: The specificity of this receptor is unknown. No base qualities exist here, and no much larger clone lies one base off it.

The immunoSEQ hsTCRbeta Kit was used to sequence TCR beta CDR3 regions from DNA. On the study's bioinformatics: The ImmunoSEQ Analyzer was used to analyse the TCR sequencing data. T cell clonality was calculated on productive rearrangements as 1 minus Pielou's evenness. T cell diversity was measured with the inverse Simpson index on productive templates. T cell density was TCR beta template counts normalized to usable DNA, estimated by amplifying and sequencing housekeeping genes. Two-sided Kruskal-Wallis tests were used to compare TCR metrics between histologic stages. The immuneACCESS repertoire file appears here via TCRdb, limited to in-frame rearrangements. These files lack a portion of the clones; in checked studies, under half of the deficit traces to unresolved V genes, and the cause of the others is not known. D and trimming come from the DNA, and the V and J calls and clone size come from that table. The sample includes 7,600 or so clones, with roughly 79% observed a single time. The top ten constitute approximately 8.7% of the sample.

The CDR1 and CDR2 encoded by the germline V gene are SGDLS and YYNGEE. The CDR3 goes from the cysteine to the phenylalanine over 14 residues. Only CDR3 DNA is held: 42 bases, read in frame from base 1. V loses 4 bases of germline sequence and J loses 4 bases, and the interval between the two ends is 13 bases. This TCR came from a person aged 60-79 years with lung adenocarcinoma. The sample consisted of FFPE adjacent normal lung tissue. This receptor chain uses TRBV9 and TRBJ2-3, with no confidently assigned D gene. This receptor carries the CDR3 CASSPQVQSDTQYF. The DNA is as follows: TGTGCCAGCAGCCCCCAGGTACAGTCAGATACGCAGTATTTT. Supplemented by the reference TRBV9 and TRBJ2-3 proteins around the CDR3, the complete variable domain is DSGVTQTPKHLITATGQRVTLRCSPRSGDLSVYWYQQSLDQGLQFLIQYYNGEERAKGNILERFSAQQFPDLHSELNLSSLELGDSALYFCASSPQVQSDTQYFGPGTRLTVL.